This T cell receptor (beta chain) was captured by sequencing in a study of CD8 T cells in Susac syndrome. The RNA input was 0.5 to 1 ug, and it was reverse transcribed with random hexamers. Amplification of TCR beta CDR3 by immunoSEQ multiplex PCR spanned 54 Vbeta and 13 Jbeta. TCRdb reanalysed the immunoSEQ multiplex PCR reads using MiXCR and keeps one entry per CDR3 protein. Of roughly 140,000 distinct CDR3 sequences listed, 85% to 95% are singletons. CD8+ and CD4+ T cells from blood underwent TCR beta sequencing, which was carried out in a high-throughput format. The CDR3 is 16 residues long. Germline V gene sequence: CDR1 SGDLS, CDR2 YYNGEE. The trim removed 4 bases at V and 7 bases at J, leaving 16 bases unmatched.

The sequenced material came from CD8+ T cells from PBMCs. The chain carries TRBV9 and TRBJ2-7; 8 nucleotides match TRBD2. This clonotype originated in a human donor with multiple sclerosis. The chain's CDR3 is CASSPSKGPAGGEQYF. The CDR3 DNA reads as TGTGCCAGCAGCCCAAGTAAGGGCCCCGCGGGGGGTGAGCAGTACTTC.